This record concerns one T cell receptor beta chain sequence. This clonotype was counted only a few times. No cognate antigen has been identified for it. At one end the junction does not follow the germline gene, possibly because of a read error. This sample is drawn from a study of T-cell reconstitution after alpha-beta-depleted transplantation in children (dated by TCRdb to the mid-2010s). For context, the study as a whole: Using TCR repertoire profiling, the study quantitatively followed how T-cell immune reconstitution unfolded in children after TCRalphabeta/CD19-depleted allogeneic hematopoietic cell transplantation.

The sample's treatment or condition label, in plain terms: allogeneic hematopoietic cell transplantation with graft depleted of TCRalphabeta T cells and CD19 B cells. Transplant recipients were children who received TCRalphabeta/CD19-depleted allogeneic hematopoietic cell grafts. CDR1 and CDR2 were assigned from the germline V gene as SGHRS and YFSETQ. Taken from cysteine to phenylalanine, the CDR3 has 14 residues. This entry keeps only the CDR3 DNA: 42 bases, framed from base 1. What the work shows at the level of the full study, not this receptor alone: In some patients, the high TCRbeta diversity seen at day 60 was put down to recipient T cells and intrathymic progenitors that had survived conditioning. Over the following months the frequencies of hyperexpanded clones went down, and after one year T-cell counts and TCRbeta diversity were mostly credited to newly produced T cells. Apparently early alphabetaT-cell count recovery about two months after transplant reportedly relied on only several hundred rapidly expanded clones derived from non-depleted graft cells.

Library construction relied on PCR. The reads were generated on an Illumina HiSeq 2500. TCR libraries were prepared with molecular barcoding, using unique molecular identifiers to normalize TCRbeta repertoire quantification. Using fastp trimming at Q25 and MiXCR clonotype assembly, TCRdb reanalyzed the public sequencing data and kept in-frame beta chains. Identical CDR3 proteins give one entry, which carries the most common genes and DNA. This sample lists roughly 570,000 distinct CDR3 sequences; 25% to 30% were detected once. Jointly, the top ten make up just over 35% of the sample. The source was PBMCs, collected before TCRalphabeta/CD19-depleted stem cell transplant. The origin of this receptor is a boy under two years old with Wiskott-Aldrich syndrome, due to receive a stem cell transplant. This chain is built from TRBV5-1 and TRBJ1-1; a tentative D call is TRBD1 (6 bases match). The CDR3 amino acid sequence is: CASSLGGLGTEAFF. The nucleotide sequence reads TGTGCCAGCAGCTTGGGGGGGCTGGGCACTGAAGCTTTCTTT.